Below, one T cell receptor beta chain is given with its context. Trimming took off 4 bases at V and 0 bases at J, with 13 bases between the two ends. This CDR3 comprises 15 residues. The germline CDR1 and CDR2 sequences are SGHRS and YFSETQ. Participant reports of clinical history set cohort assignment. Recovery among Cohort 3 donors was established by two negative PCRs, clearance, or symptom resolution. In the authors' workflow: Researchers report that nucleated cell counts were estimated from reference gene primer amplification. Data came from immunoSEQ multiplex PCR; TCRdb stores just in-frame clones and leaves some out. V, J and clone size are taken as reported in that table, and D and trimming were inferred from the DNA itself. The repertoire holds roughly 250,000 clones, with more than 75% as singletons. This entry comes from a study of blood T cell repertoires in COVID-19. As for the study in general: T cells, B-cell-depleted T cells, or PBMCs supplied cDNA or gDNA.

The sequencing sample was made of PBMCs or T cells enriched from blood (not recorded which). The TCR sequence derives from a woman in her forties or fifties who had recovered from COVID-19. This chain connects TRBV5-1 to TRBJ1-1; possible D gene TRBD1, 6 bases. CDR3 in amino acids: CASSSSTGMNTEAFF. In nucleotides, the CDR3 is TGCGCCAGCAGCAGTTCGACAGGCATGAACACTGAAGCTTTCTTT.